A single sample gave rise to the 20 T cell receptor beta chains below, sequenced in a study of blood T cell repertoires in COVID-19. Assay used: immunoSEQ multiplex PCR; TCRdb lists only in-frame clones, some missing. The repertoire holds about 220,000 clones, with about four fifths as singletons. The specimen was PBMCs or T cells enriched from blood (not recorded which). The receptors originated from a middle-aged woman who had been exposed to COVID-19.

This clone was observed a handful of times. This rearrangement joins TRBV2 to TRBJ1-5, with D unresolved. The CDR3 length is 13 residues. The germline gives CDR1 SNHLY, CDR2 FYNNEI. V was pared by 2 bases and J by 9 bases, with 11 bases between. As DNA, the CDR3 is TGTGCCAGCAGTGAAAGCCGCCCTCGGCCCCAGCATTTT. The encoded protein is CASSESRPRPQHF. The complete variable domain, with remaining parts taken from reference TRBV2 and TRBJ1-5, reads EPEVTQTPSHQVTQMGQEVILRCVPISNHLYFYWYRQILGQKVEFLVSFYNNEISEKSEIFDDQFSVERPDGSNFTLKIRSTKLEDSAMYFCASSESRPRPQHFGDGTRLSIL.

Written as DNA, the CDR3 is TGCAGCGCAGCGCTACAAGGTGAAAAACTGTTTTTT. Encoded protein: CSAALQGEKLFF. The chain links TRBV29-1 to TRBJ1-4, with D unresolved. Germline CDR1 and CDR2: SQVTM and ANQGSEA. The V end lost 7 bases, the J end lost 7 bases, and 13 bases lay between the germline ends. The CDR3 consists of 12 residues.

This chain links TRBV7-8 with TRBJ1-2, with D possibly TRBD1 on 5 matching bases. Germline V CDR1 and CDR2: SGHVS, FQNEAQ. V lost 7 bases and J 0 bases, leaving 15 bases between the germline ends. The CDR3 covers 15 residues. CDR3 loop: CASTGRRGTNYGYTF. The CDR3 nucleotides read TGTGCCAGCACAGGGCGGAGGGGAACTAACTATGGCTACACCTTC.

This rearrangement joins TRBV27 to TRBJ1-3, with D unclear. Trimming shortened V by 6 bases and J by 3 bases, and 18 bases separated the two germline ends. This CDR3 comprises 16 residues. The V gene's germline CDR1 is MNHEY and CDR2 SMNVEV (reference sequence). The CDR3 protein is CASRPTTRQDGNTIYF. The DNA of the CDR3 is TGTGCCAGCAGACCAACGACTCGCCAAGATGGAAACACCATATATTTT.

The chain links TRBV6-1 to TRBJ1-3, with unresolved D. This CDR3 has 17 residues. The germline V and J ends were trimmed by 2 bases and 0 bases, with 14 bases remaining between them. Germline V gives CDR1 MNHNS, CDR2 SASEGT. This chain's CDR3 is CASSERVRQSSGNTIYF. The CDR3 DNA is TGTGCCAGCAGTGAACGCGTCAGGCAGAGCTCTGGAAACACCATATATTTT.

The rearrangement links TRBV15 to TRBJ1-5; D unclear. CDR3 length: 14 amino acids. V lost 3 bases to trimming and J lost 4 bases, with 10 bases between them. Germline V gene lookup returns CDR1 LNHNV and CDR2 YYDKDF (reference sequence). The CDR3 here is CATSRDDGNQPQHF. The CDR3 nucleotides are TGTGCCACCAGCAGGGATGACGGGAATCAGCCCCAGCATTTT.

The CDR3 is CASSANGLHTGELFF. CDR3 bases: TGTGCCAGCAGTGCCAATGGGCTCCACACCGGGGAGCTGTTTTTT. This chain joins TRBV2 and TRBJ2-2; D unresolved. Trimming cost V 4 bases and J 3 bases, with 12 bases left between them. CDR1 SNHLY and CDR2 FYNNEI come from the germline V gene. The CDR3 spans 15 residues.

The chain has TRBV3-1 (or the pseudogene TRBV3-2) and TRBJ2-7; possibly TRBD1 for D (5 bases). Trimming left V 4 bases short and J 4 bases short, with 8 bases between. Germline V gene lookup returns CDR1 LGHDT and CDR2 YNNKEL (reference sequence). CDR3 length equals 12 residues. The CDR3 DNA follows: TGTGCCAGCAGCCGGCAGGGATACGAGCAGTACTTC. Translation: CASSRQGYEQYF.

This sequence joins TRBV10-3 and TRBJ2-3; 9 nucleotides align to TRBD2. V lost 3 bases and J lost 0; bases outside the gene matches: 1. The CDR3 spans 15 residues. Germline V gene data show CDR1 as ENHRY and CDR2 as SYGVKD. The CDR3 sequence is CAISETSGSTDTQYF. The CDR3 DNA reads TGTGCCATCAGTGAAACTAGCGGGAGCACAGATACGCAGTATTTT.

The chain combines TRBV6-2 or TRBV6-3 with TRBJ1-5, with 7 nucleotides matching TRBD1. The length of the CDR3 is 16 residues. Germline loops: CDR1 MNHEY, CDR2 SVGEGT. The ends lost 0 bases at V and 4 bases at J; junction bases unmatched: 6. Written as DNA, the CDR3 is TGTGCCAGCAGTTACTCGAGGGCAGGGGGGAATCAGCCCCAGCATTTT. Translation: CASSYSRAGGNQPQHF.

This clone was seen just once. The chain employs TRBV9 and TRBJ2-1; 8 bases map to TRBD2. The CDR3 is 15 residues long. Germline V lookup: CDR1 SGDLS, CDR2 YYNGEE. Trimming took 2 bases from V and 7 from J; bases not matched to a gene: 8. Here the CDR3 DNA reads TGTGCCAGCAGCGTCTTACCAGCGGGGGCAAATGAGCAGTTCTTC. It yields the protein CASSVLPAGANEQFF.

A word on this clone: Other DNA sequences within the sample encode an identical CDR3. The rearrangement uses TRBV19 and TRBJ1-1; 7 bases map to TRBD1. The CDR3 has 14 amino acids. Germline values: CDR1 LNHDA, CDR2 SQIVND (reference sequence). Trimming removed 7 bases from V and 0 bases from J; junction bases left unmatched: 5. The CDR3 nucleotides read TGTGCCAGTACCCCGGGACAGCTGAACACTGAAGCTTTCTTT. Its protein product is CASTPGQLNTEAFF.

This rearrangement joins TRBV24-1 to TRBJ2-3; TRBD2 aligns across 10 bases. CDR1 and CDR2 (germline): KGHDR, SFDVKD. The V and J ends lost 5 bases and 0 bases, in that order; junction bases with no gene match: 7. The CDR3 length is 17 residues. The chain's CDR3 is CATSARLAGDSTDTQYF. CDR3 DNA sequence: TGTGCCACCAGTGCCCGGCTAGCGGGAGATAGCACAGATACGCAGTATTTT.

The J gene is TRBJ2-1, the V gene TRBV3-1 (or the pseudogene TRBV3-2); D possibly corresponds to TRBD2 (6 bases). CDR1 is LGHDT, CDR2 YNNKEL, per germline (reference sequence). With 3 bases removed from V and 5 bases from J, the gap between germline ends came to 17 bases. CDR3 size: 16 residues. This chain's CDR3 is CASSHPAGEANNEQFF. CDR3 DNA: TGTGCCAGCAGCCACCCGGCCGGGGAGGCGAACAATGAGCAGTTCTTC.

The V and J genes are TRBV25-1 and TRBJ2-7; the match to TRBD1 covers 9 bases. Germline V gene data show CDR1 as MGHDK and CDR2 as SYGVNS. V shed 3 bases, J shed 2 bases, and the junction held 5 bases outside the gene matches. CDR3 size: 15 residues. CDR3 nucleotides: TGTGCCAGCAGTGACACGGGACAGGGAGCCTACGAGCAGTACTTC. This gives the protein CASSDTGQGAYEQYF.

This chain links TRBV4-2 with TRBJ2-1; maybe TRBD2 (6 bases). Germline values: CDR1 LGHNA, CDR2 YNFKEQ. The CDR3 is 13 residues long. Trimming removed 0 bases at V and 8 bases at J, with 8 bases between. The CDR3 here is CASSQDWGDEQFF. Written as DNA, the CDR3 is TGTGCCAGCAGCCAAGATTGGGGGGATGAGCAGTTCTTC.

This chain uses TRBV6-5 with TRBJ1-3; the D is unclear. The V gene's germline CDR1 is MNHEY and CDR2 SVGAGI. CDR3 size: 14 residues. The V and J ends lost 4 bases and 0 bases respectively, with 7 bases between them. The CDR3 DNA is TGTGCCAGCAGTTCAGGAAACTCTGGAAACACCATATATTTT. This sequence encodes CASSSGNSGNTIYF.

The J gene is TRBJ2-7, the V gene TRBV12-3 or TRBV12-4; weak D call: TRBD1 (6 bases). With 5 bases removed from V and 5 bases from J, the gap between germline ends came to 13 bases. This CDR3 has 13 amino acids. The CDR3 reads CASSPITGNEQYF. CDR3 bases: TGTGCCAGCAGTCCGATAACAGGGAACGAGCAGTACTTC.

V and J are TRBV19 and TRBJ1-3; maybe TRBD1 (6 bases). The germline CDR1 and CDR2 sequences are LNHDA and SQIVND (reference sequence). The CDR3 has 15 amino acids. The V end was cut by 5 bases, the J end by 2 bases, with 13 bases between. In DNA, the CDR3 is TGTGCCAGTAGTTGGACTGGGACACCTGGAAACACCATATATTTT. Translation gives CASSWTGTPGNTIYF.

DNA for the CDR3: TGTGCCAGCAGAATCGCGGGGACTAGCGGGACCCAGTACTTC. Translated, it gives CASRIAGTSGTQYF. The J gene is TRBJ2-5, the V gene TRBV27; 11 bases match TRBD2. This CDR3 spans 14 amino acids. The V and J ends lost 6 bases and 7 bases, in that order; junction bases with no gene match: 7. Germline V CDR1 and CDR2: MNHEY, SMNVEV (reference sequence).